This T cell receptor (beta chain) was retrieved from a study of T cells in localized non-small cell lung cancer. A remark on this clone: Antigen: not known.

Overall study findings and caveats: Among the tissues sampled, uninvolved adjacent lung had the highest T cell clonality, above tumor. Adjacent lung held a median roughly 60 of the top 100 tumor clones.

Only in-frame clones appear in the TCRdb table, and some are missing; sequencing was by immunoSEQ multiplex PCR. The profile covers about 91,000 clones, with 87% appearing a single time and 15% taken by the ten largest. V dropped 2 bases and J dropped 7 bases, with 18 bases sitting between them. Germline V CDR1 and CDR2: MGHRA, YSYEKL. This CDR3 is built from 17 residues. This rearrangement joins TRBV4-1 to TRBJ1-6; the D is unclear. This TCR derives from a man between 40 and 75 years old with stage I squamous cell lung carcinoma. Sequenced here: peripheral blood, sampled before any cancer treatment. The CDR3 region is CASSQPELRYVNSPLHF. CDR3 DNA sequence: TGCGCCAGCAGCCAACCTGAGCTACGGTACGTGAATTCACCCCTCCACTTT.